This T cell receptor beta chain was identified during a study of CD8 T cells in Susac syndrome. When the RNA was reverse transcribed, random hexamers were used with an input of about 0.45 to 1 ug. TCRdb redid the calling of the immunoSEQ multiplex PCR reads with MiXCR, one entry per CDR3 protein. The table includes 350,000 to 550,000 distinct CDR3 sequences, 75% to 90% detected once. From blood CD8+ and CD4+ T cells, the TCR beta chain was sequenced. Negative isolation was applied to CD8+ and CD4+ T cells, and FACS enrichment was applied to TEMRA cells. The TCR comes from a human donor with multiple sclerosis. The sequenced sample was CD8+ T cells from PBMCs.

CDR3 DNA sequence: TGTGCCAGTAGTATCGTGGGTTCGTCGGAGACCCAGTACTTC. Translating it yields CASSIVGSSETQYF. The V and J genes are TRBV19 and TRBJ2-5; no clear D. The CDR3 covers 14 residues. V shed 3 bases and J shed 5 bases, with 13 bases lying between them. Germline V CDR1 and CDR2: LNHDA, SQIVND (reference sequence).